This passage covers 21 T cell receptor beta chains from one sample sequenced in a study of T cell repertoires in cytomegalovirus infection. MiXCR, run by TCRdb on the reads, gives a single entry per CDR3 protein. Of approximately 150,000 distinct CDR3 sequences listed, roughly a fifth are singletons. Their specific antigens are unknown. This material consisted of CD8+ T cells from cultured PBMCs, taken from culture after CMV antigen stimulation. The receptor set was obtained from a human donor in good health (CMV status not recorded). Some clones in this sample may be carry-over from other donors' samples.

The gene calls are TRBV20-1 and TRBJ1-1; TRBD1 aligns across 7 bases. The length of the CDR3 is 12 residues. Trimming took 4 bases from V and 6 from J; bases not matched to a gene: 5. Germline loops: CDR1 DFQATT, CDR2 SNEGSKA (reference sequence). As DNA, the CDR3 is TGCAGTGCTAATAACAGGGGTCCTGAAGCTTTCTTT. As protein: CSANNRGPEAFF.

This clonotype was found once. CDR3 nucleotides: TGTGCCAGCAGCCTCCCGGACAGGGCGTCCGAGCAGTACTTC. Translated: CASSLPDRASEQYF. This chain connects TRBV7-9 to TRBJ2-7, with 8 bases lining up with TRBD1. The CDR3 is made up of 14 amino acids. The germline CDR1 and CDR2 sequences are SEHNR and FQNEAQ (reference sequence). J was trimmed by 6 bases and V by 5 bases; bases with no gene match: 9.

The V gene is TRBV6-2 or TRBV6-3, the J gene TRBJ2-7; no clear D. V was clipped by 5 bases and J by 0 bases, with 14 bases between them. Per germline, CDR1 MNHEY and CDR2 SVGEGT. The CDR3 length is 15 residues. The CDR3 bases are TGTGCCAGCAGTCCCTTAAGGCGTAGCTCCTACGAGCAGTACTTC. Its protein is CASSPLRRSSYEQYF.

The V gene is TRBV4-1, the J gene TRBJ2-1, with 7 bases matching TRBD1. Germline CDR1 MGHRA, CDR2 YSYEKL. The CDR3 spans 16 residues. V shed 0 bases, J shed 4 bases, and the junction held 6 bases outside the gene matches. DNA for the CDR3: TGCGCCAGCAGCCAAGAATTAGGGACAGATTACAATGAGCAGTTCTTC. Translating gives CASSQELGTDYNEQFF.

This clonotype was counted between two and nine times. The chain combines TRBV7-9 with TRBJ1-1, with 7 bases aligning to TRBD1. In germline, CDR1 is SEHNR, CDR2 FQNEAQ (reference sequence). The CDR3 is 14 residues long. V lost 5 bases, J lost 2 bases, and 5 bases stayed unmatched. This CDR3 is CASSPQGVNTEAFF. DNA for the CDR3: TGTGCCAGCAGCCCCCAGGGGGTCAACACTGAAGCTTTCTTT. Complete variable domain (other parts from reference TRBV7-9 and TRBJ1-1): DTGVSQNPRHKITKRGQNVTFRCDPISEHNRLYWYRQTLGQGPEFLTYFQNEAQLEKSRLLSDRFSAERPKGSFSTLEIQRTEQGDSAMYLCASSPQGVNTEAFFGQGTRLTVV.

The chain employs TRBV12-3 or TRBV12-4 and TRBJ2-7, with D perhaps matching TRBD2 (6 bases). V was trimmed by 1 base and J by 5 bases, leaving 9 bases between them. CDR3 length: 13 residues. The CDR3: CASSLGWGDEQYF. The CDR3 DNA reads as TGTGCCAGCAGTTTAGGGTGGGGGGACGAGCAGTACTTC.

The genes are TRBV7-2 and TRBJ1-5; D not resolved. CDR1 and CDR2 (germline): SGHTA, FQGNSA. CDR3 length: 13 amino acids. With 5 bases removed from V and 4 bases from J, the gap between germline ends came to 9 bases. The CDR3 here is CASSTEQNQPQHF. For the CDR3, the DNA is TGTGCCAGCAGCACGGAACAGAATCAGCCCCAGCATTTT.

CDR3 amino acids: CASSLVARALDTQYF. DNA of the CDR3: TGTGCCAGCAGCTTAGTGGCAAGGGCCTTAGATACGCAGTATTTT. The chain links TRBV7-6 to TRBJ2-3, with D uncertain. The CDR3 loop spans 15 amino acids. Deletions cut 1 base from V and 5 bases from J, with 13 bases between. Germline lookup yields CDR1 SGHVS and CDR2 FNYEAQ.

The V and J genes are TRBV10-3 and TRBJ1-4; D might be TRBD1 (5 bases). Germline CDR1 reads ENHRY; CDR2 reads SYGVKD. This CDR3 spans 15 amino acids. Trimming took 4 bases from V and 0 from J, leaving 9 bases between them. CDR3 sequence: CAISARQSTNEKLFF. CDR3 sequence (DNA): TGTGCCATCAGTGCCCGACAGTCAACTAATGAAAAACTGTTTTTT.

This clonotype was seen only a few times. The J gene is TRBJ1-1, the V gene TRBV6-5, with TRBD1 as a possible D gene (5 bases). V was pared by 2 bases and J by 0 bases, with 10 bases between. The CDR3 is 15 amino acids. The germline CDR1 and CDR2 sequences are MNHEY and SVGAGI. The chain's CDR3 is CASSYAGGVNTEAFF. For the CDR3, the DNA is TGTGCCAGCAGTTACGCCGGAGGGGTGAACACTGAAGCTTTCTTT.

The rearrangement uses TRBV7-6 and TRBJ2-1, with a possible D match to TRBD1 (6 bases). The length of the CDR3 is 14 residues. Trimming took off 0 bases at V and 7 bases at J, with 10 bases between the two ends. Germline-derived CDR1 and CDR2 are SGHVS and FNYEAQ. The CDR3 is CASSLAQGGNEQFF. CDR3 nucleotides: TGTGCCAGCAGCTTAGCACAGGGTGGGAATGAGCAGTTCTTC.

There are a few counts of this clonotype. This chain connects TRBV7-8 to TRBJ1-4, with a possible D match to TRBD1 (5 bases). Trimming left V 3 bases short and J 3 bases short, with 14 bases between. The length of the CDR3 is 16 residues. CDR1 and CDR2 (germline): SGHVS, FQNEAQ. The CDR3 DNA is TGTGCCAGCAGCTTGCCCCGGGACTCGCCTAATGAAAAACTGTTTTTT. Protein product: CASSLPRDSPNEKLFF.

The genes are TRBV7-2 and TRBJ2-7; 8 bases line up with TRBD2. CDR3 length: 16 amino acids. Unmatched junction bases numbered 6, after V lost 1 base and J lost 1 base. Germline lookup yields CDR1 SGHTA and CDR2 FQGNSA. CDR3 in DNA: TGTGCCAGCAGCTTAGAAATGAGCGGGGGATCCTACGAGCAGTACTTC. Encoded protein: CASSLEMSGGSYEQYF.

The table lists this clonotype with a few counts. The rearrangement joins TRBV7-2 to TRBJ2-3; TRBD2 aligns across 14 bases. The length of the CDR3 is 18 residues. Trimming cost V 5 bases and J 3 bases; bases outside gene matches: 10. Germline CDR1 and CDR2: SGHTA and FQGNSA. This chain's CDR3 is CASSLRLAGGLKTDTQYF. In DNA, the CDR3 is TGTGCCAGCAGCCTCCGACTAGCGGGGGGGCTGAAGACAGATACGCAGTATTTT. The full variable domain, rest sourced from reference TRBV7-2 and TRBJ2-3, is GAGVSQSPSNKVTEKGKDVELRCDPISGHTALYWYRQSLGQGLEFLIYFQGNSAPDKSGLPSDRFSAERTGGSVSTLTIQRTQQEDSAVYLCASSLRLAGGLKTDTQYFGPGTRLTVL.

In its sample, this clonotype was seen many times. The chain carries TRBV4-1 and TRBJ1-1; D may be TRBD1 (6 bases). This CDR3 is built from 14 residues. V was pared by 0 bases and J by 2 bases, with 7 bases between. The germline CDR1 and CDR2 sequences are MGHRA and YSYEKL. As DNA, the CDR3 is TGCGCCAGCAGCCAAGAAGGGGGTAACACTGAAGCTTTCTTT. This encodes CASSQEGGNTEAFF.

The J gene is TRBJ1-5, the V gene TRBV7-2; TRBD1 is a possible D gene (6 bases). The germline V gene has CDR1 SGHTA and CDR2 FQGNSA. V lost 4 bases and J 1 base, leaving 14 bases between the germline ends. The CDR3 consists of 16 residues. The DNA for the CDR3 is TGTGCCAGCAGCTGGATGACAGGTTTAAGCAATCAGCCCCAGCATTTT. Protein product: CASSWMTGLSNQPQHF.

This chain uses TRBV7-9 with TRBJ2-1; a possible D gene is TRBD1 (6 bases). Per the germline V gene, CDR1 is SEHNR and CDR2 is FQNEAQ (reference sequence). This CDR3 spans 14 amino acids. The germline V and J ends were trimmed by 5 bases and 4 bases, with 12 bases remaining between them. CDR3 residues: CASSGGGSYNEQFF. CDR3 coding DNA: TGTGCCAGCAGCGGGGGCGGTTCATACAATGAGCAGTTCTTC.

There are a few counts of this clonotype. The chain carries TRBV29-1 and TRBJ1-2; D call uncertain. Trimming took off 3 bases at V and 2 bases at J, with 13 bases between the two ends. CDR3 size: 14 residues. Germline CDR1 is SQVTM and CDR2 is ANQGSEA. The CDR3 bases are TGCAGCGTTGAGCCAGCCTTCCGGAACTATGGCTACACCTTC. Translation gives CSVEPAFRNYGYTF.

The chain couples TRBV29-1 to TRBJ2-2; D possibly corresponds to TRBD2 (5 bases). CDR3 length: 13 amino acids. Germline CDR1 SQVTM, CDR2 ANQGSEA. The V and J ends lost 6 bases and 4 bases respectively, with 12 bases between them. CDR3 sequence: CSVLLRGTGELFF. The CDR3 coding sequence is TGCAGCGTCCTACTACGGGGCACCGGGGAGCTGTTTTTT.

The V and J genes are TRBV11-2 and TRBJ2-4; 8 bases align to TRBD1. Trimming cost V 5 bases and J 10 bases; bases outside gene matches: 7. The CDR3 runs 13 residues. Looked up from germline, CDR1 is SGHAT and CDR2 is FQNNGV. CDR3 coding DNA: TGTGCCAGCAGCCGGACAGGGTCGGAAATTCAGTACTTC. As protein: CASSRTGSEIQYF.

This clonotype has a handful of counts. The rearrangement uses TRBV4-1 and TRBJ2-7; D remains unclear. Trimming cost V 4 bases and J 2 bases, with 9 bases left between them. This CDR3 is built from 13 residues. Germline V gene data show CDR1 as MGHRA and CDR2 as YSYEKL. In nucleotides, the CDR3 is TGCGCCAGCAGCCTGTCTTTAACCTACGAGCAGTACTTC. Its translation is CASSLSLTYEQYF.